The 2 T cell receptor beta chains presented below share a single source sample, sequenced in a study of identical twins. In TCRdb, the 5' RACE reads were re-called with MiXCR into one record per CDR3 protein. The table has roughly 230,000 distinct CDR3 sequences, around 8% seen once. The sample was also linked to a second study, of yellow fever vaccine responses in identical twins.

Sequenced sample: CD8+ T cells sorted from blood. The receptor source for this set is a woman between 18 and 30 years old in good health.

The chain combines TRBV30 with TRBJ2-2; D gene unclear. CDR1 and CDR2 (germline): GTSNPN, SVGIG (reference sequence). V shed 3 bases and J shed 5 bases, with 13 bases lying between them. The CDR3 has 14 amino acids. The CDR3 here is CAWSLGLGTGELFF. The CDR3 region has the DNA TGTGCCTGGAGCCTTGGATTGGGAACCGGGGAGCTGTTTTTT.

This clonotype was seen at least ten times. The chain is built from TRBV12-3 or TRBV12-4 and TRBJ2-2, with D perhaps TRBD2 (6 bases). The CDR3 length is 14 residues. The V end lost 3 bases, the J end lost 1 base, and 6 bases lay between the germline ends. CDR3 sequence reads: CASSFGGNTGELFF. The CDR3 region has the DNA TGTGCCAGCAGTTTCGGGGGGAACACCGGGGAGCTGTTTTTT.